These T cell receptor beta chains were read from a single sample in a study of ipilimumab plus nivolumab after autologous stem cell transplantation. Using immunoSEQ multiplex PCR, the repertoire was profiled, and TCRdb retains in-frame clones only, with some absent. The sample records tens of thousands of clones, approximately 91% being singletons. The material sequenced was PBMCs, taken in a trial of ipilimumab plus nivolumab as post-transplant consolidation. These receptors originate from a male donor with multiple myeloma. Both conserved end residues are part of each CDR3. Size is omitted from some rows. Given values are once, few, many or a class for expanded clones.

abundance: -
j_gene: TRBJ2-5
v_gene: TRBV4-3
len: 18
CDR3aa: CASSQGGDRGGPRETQYF

abundance: -
j_gene: TRBJ1-1
v_gene: TRBV6-1
len: 14
CDR3aa: CASSEVELNTEAFF

abundance: -
j_gene: TRBJ2-1
v_gene: TRBV11-3
len: 16
CDR3aa: CASSPEGGGSYNEQFF

abundance: -
j_gene: TRBJ2-5
v_gene: TRBV27
len: 13
CDR3aa: CASSITYQETQYF

abundance: -
j_gene: TRBJ1-6
v_gene: TRBV7-3
len: 15
CDR3aa: CASSLSGLPNSPLHF

abundance: -
j_gene: TRBJ2-4
v_gene: TRBV5-1
len: 14
CDR3aa: CASSPPGYSNIQYF

abundance: -
j_gene: TRBJ2-5
v_gene: TRBV9
len: 14
CDR3aa: CASSVRERGRTQYF

abundance: -
j_gene: TRBJ2-1
v_gene: TRBV6-1
len: 18
CDR3aa: CASSETGPGTSGSHEQFF

abundance: -
j_gene: TRBJ2-5
v_gene: TRBV11-2
len: 14
CDR3aa: CASSLSDTQETQYF

abundance: -
j_gene: TRBJ1-1
v_gene: TRBV19
len: 15
CDR3aa: CASSMLAAKNTEAFF

abundance: -
j_gene: TRBJ1-2
v_gene: TRBV6-6
len: 13
CDR3aa: CAAYLGGNYGYTF

abundance: -
j_gene: TRBJ1-5
v_gene: TRBV2
len: 13
CDR3aa: CASSGEGNQPQHF

abundance: -
j_gene: TRBJ2-1
v_gene: TRBV4-2
len: 17
CDR3aa: CASSQEVGGVGYNEQFF

abundance: -
j_gene: TRBJ2-2
v_gene: TRBV2
len: 16
CDR3aa: CASSEEGPRGTGELFF

abundance: -
j_gene: TRBJ2-2
v_gene: TRBV5-1
len: 15
CDR3aa: CASSPGTSHTGELFF

abundance: -
j_gene: TRBJ2-3
v_gene: TRBV28
len: 12
CDR3aa: CASSSLEDTQYF

abundance: once
j_gene: TRBJ1-2
v_gene: TRBV19
len: 16
CDR3aa: CASFMWQGPTNYGYTF

abundance: -
j_gene: TRBJ2-6
v_gene: TRBV7-3
len: 16
CDR3aa: CASSLRQGAGANVLTF

abundance: -
j_gene: TRBJ2-1
v_gene: TRBV6-6
len: 13
CDR3aa: CASSYSMDNEQFF

abundance: -
j_gene: TRBJ1-6
v_gene: TRBV4-2
len: 15
CDR3aa: CASSLNRGDNSPLHF

abundance: -
j_gene: TRBJ2-5
v_gene: TRBV28
len: 13
CDR3aa: CASSLYTGETQYF

abundance: -
j_gene: TRBJ2-5
v_gene: TRBV28
len: 14
CDR3aa: CASSPPEYQETQYF

abundance: -
j_gene: TRBJ2-2
v_gene: TRBV7-3
len: 14
CDR3aa: CASGTGEGTGELFF

abundance: -
j_gene: TRBJ1-2
v_gene: TRBV6-1
len: 14
CDR3aa: CASSVGPLGGGYTF

abundance: -
j_gene: TRBJ2-7
v_gene: TRBV27
len: 13
CDR3aa: CASSFQGPYEQYF

abundance: -
j_gene: TRBJ2-1
v_gene: TRBV27
len: 14
CDR3aa: CASSLSRTYNEQFF

abundance: -
j_gene: TRBJ1-4
v_gene: TRBV7-9
len: 17
CDR3aa: CASSFGPSGTRDEKLFF

abundance: -
j_gene: TRBJ2-5
v_gene: TRBV28
len: 15
CDR3aa: CASSRPGAGEETQYF

abundance: -
j_gene: TRBJ2-3
v_gene: TRBV19
len: 15
CDR3aa: CASSRGSFSTDTQYF

abundance: -
j_gene: TRBJ2-2
v_gene: TRBV23-1
len: 14
CDR3aa: CASSHHRNTGELFF

abundance: -
j_gene: TRBJ2-5
v_gene: TRBV21-1
len: 13
CDR3aa: CASSNVRQETQYF

abundance: -
j_gene: TRBJ2-5
v_gene: TRBV6-5
len: 15
CDR3aa: CASSRPGLAEETQYF

abundance: -
j_gene: TRBJ1-3
v_gene: TRBV4-3
len: 15
CDR3aa: CASSQDPSSGNTIYF

abundance: -
j_gene: TRBJ2-5
v_gene: TRBV5-1
len: 13
CDR3aa: CASSRESQETQYF

abundance: -
j_gene: TRBJ2-3
v_gene: TRBV11-2
len: 17
CDR3aa: CASSLNSGPRFIDTQYF

abundance: -
j_gene: TRBJ2-5
v_gene: TRBV7-9
len: 18
CDR3aa: CASTILTSAQILQETQYF

abundance: -
j_gene: TRBJ2-5
v_gene: TRBV9
len: 16
CDR3aa: CASSGTSGGYGETQYF

abundance: -
j_gene: TRBJ1-3
v_gene: TRBV7-8
len: 16
CDR3aa: CASSLGPRGTGNTIYF

abundance: -
j_gene: TRBJ1-2
v_gene: TRBV6-5
len: 15
CDR3aa: CASSYQSPGEGGYTF

abundance: -
j_gene: TRBJ1-2
v_gene: TRBV19
len: 14
CDR3aa: CASSIAGGLDGYTF

abundance: few
j_gene: TRBJ1-3
v_gene: TRBV18
len: 15
CDR3aa: CASSPVQDSGNTIYF

abundance: -
j_gene: TRBJ1-3
v_gene: TRBV9
len: 17
CDR3aa: CASSVQLRQGEGNTIYF

abundance: -
j_gene: TRBJ1-1
v_gene: TRBV7-9
len: 13
CDR3aa: CASSFDENTEAFF

abundance: few
j_gene: TRBJ2-7
v_gene: TRBV7-2
len: 15
CDR3aa: CASSRGGAGAYEQYF

abundance: -
j_gene: TRBJ2-5
v_gene: TRBV11-3
len: 14
CDR3aa: CASSPGFLDGTQYF